The 10 T cell receptor beta chains reported below all come from one sample, sequenced in a study of cytomegalovirus exposure and HLA in healthy donors. Primers: 60 Vbeta forward and 13 Jbeta reverse. Produced via immunoSEQ multiplex PCR; TCRdb's table is partial and in-frame only. The sample includes about 130,000 clones, 8.5% of them seen just once. The sequenced sample was PBMCs. All receptors derive from a man aged 35 to 55 in good health and CMV-seronegative.

This clone was counted between two and nine times. The chain couples TRBV5-4 to TRBJ2-1; 9 nucleotides align to TRBD2. Germline V gene sequence: CDR1 SGHNT, CDR2 YYREEE (reference sequence). This CDR3 contains 15 residues. V lost 3 bases and J lost 4; bases outside the gene matches: 5. CDR3 nucleotide sequence: TGTGCCAGCAGCTCTGATAGCGGGGGATACAATGAGCAGTTCTTC. Its protein product is CASSSDSGGYNEQFF.

Here the CDR3 reads CASSPRGAGELFF. The CDR3 DNA reads TGTGCCAGCTCACCGAGAGGCGCCGGGGAGCTGTTTTTT. The chain links TRBV18 to TRBJ2-2; D gene ambiguous. Germline V gene sequence: CDR1 KGHSH, CDR2 LQKENI. Trimming cost V 3 bases and J 6 bases, with 8 bases left between them. The CDR3 runs to 13 residues.

The chain links TRBV7-9 to TRBJ2-1, with 9 bases fitting TRBD2. The germline gives CDR1 SEHNR, CDR2 FQNEAQ (reference sequence). The CDR3 sequence is 14 residues long. V trimming: 4 bases; J trimming: 9 bases; junction bases outside the gene matches: 7. Written as DNA, the CDR3 is TGTGCCAGCAGCTCCGGGACTAGCTTATTTGAGCAGTTCTTC. It encodes CASSSGTSLFEQFF.

This clone was found a few times. The chain recombines TRBV2 with TRBJ2-3; TRBD2 agrees at 7 bases. Germline V gene sequence: CDR1 SNHLY, CDR2 FYNNEI. This CDR3 spans 13 amino acids. The J segment lost 6 bases and the V segment lost 0 bases, leaving 0 bases of the junction unmatched. The CDR3 DNA sequence: TGTGCCAGCAGTGAAGCGGGGGGGGATACGCAGTATTTT. This translates into CASSEAGGDTQYF. The full variable domain, rest sourced from reference TRBV2 and TRBJ2-3, is EPEVTQTPSHQVTQMGQEVILRCVPISNHLYFYWYRQILGQKVEFLVSFYNNEISEKSEIFDDQFSVERPDGSNFTLKIRSTKLEDSAMYFCASSEAGGDTQYFGPGTRLTVL.

J is TRBJ1-1 and V is TRBV5-1; D might be TRBD1 (6 bases). The ends were cut back, 0 bases at V and 3 bases at J, with 12 bases in the middle. The CDR3 spans 15 residues. CDR1 is SGHRS, CDR2 YFSETQ, per germline. The CDR3 protein is CASSLAPGGDTEAFF. CDR3 nucleotide sequence: TGCGCCAGCAGCTTGGCGCCTGGGGGCGACACTGAAGCTTTCTTT.

This clone was seen a handful of times. The chain links TRBV12-5 to TRBJ1-1, with TRBD1 as a possible D gene (6 bases). Germline CDR1 is LGHNT and CDR2 is FRNRAP. The CDR3 loop spans 13 amino acids. V gave up 7 bases and J gave up 4 bases, with 13 bases separating them. The CDR3 sequence is CASARGLATEAFF. The CDR3 nucleotides are TGTGCTAGTGCCAGGGGCTTGGCCACTGAAGCTTTCTTT.

This clone was found a few times. V is TRBV7-9 and J is TRBJ1-2; the match to TRBD1 covers 9 bases. The trim removed 5 bases at V and 6 bases at J, leaving 4 bases unmatched. CDR1 is SEHNR, CDR2 FQNEAQ, per germline (reference sequence). The CDR3 has 13 residues. CDR3 amino acids: CASSTGQGHGYTF. For the CDR3, the DNA is TGTGCCAGCAGCACCGGACAGGGGCATGGCTACACCTTC.

The V call is TRBV5-5, the J call TRBJ1-6; the D is unclear. V dropped 0 bases and J dropped 10 bases, with 11 bases sitting between them. Germline V CDR1 and CDR2: SGHKS, YYEKEE (reference sequence). CDR3 length equals 14 residues. DNA for the CDR3: TGTGCCAGCAGCTTGGCCGGGTTCGACTCACCCCTCCACTTT. This translates into CASSLAGFDSPLHF.

This clone came up a few times. The chain combines TRBV19 with TRBJ2-2; D is unclear. Germline CDR1 LNHDA, CDR2 SQIVND (reference sequence). Trimming took off 4 bases at V and 5 bases at J, with 11 bases between the two ends. The CDR3 runs 14 residues. CDR3 in DNA: TGTGCCAGTAGTAAGAAGAGCGATACCGGGGAGCTGTTTTTT. It encodes CASSKKSDTGELFF.

The V gene is TRBV6-5, the J gene TRBJ1-6, with D possibly matching TRBD1 (5 bases). Germline CDR1 reads MNHEY; CDR2 reads SVGAGI. The CDR3 has 13 residues. With 5 bases removed from V and 7 bases from J, the gap between germline ends came to 9 bases. The CDR3 sequence: CASSNRQNSPLHF. As DNA, the CDR3 is TGTGCCAGCAGTAACCGACAGAATTCACCCCTCCACTTT.